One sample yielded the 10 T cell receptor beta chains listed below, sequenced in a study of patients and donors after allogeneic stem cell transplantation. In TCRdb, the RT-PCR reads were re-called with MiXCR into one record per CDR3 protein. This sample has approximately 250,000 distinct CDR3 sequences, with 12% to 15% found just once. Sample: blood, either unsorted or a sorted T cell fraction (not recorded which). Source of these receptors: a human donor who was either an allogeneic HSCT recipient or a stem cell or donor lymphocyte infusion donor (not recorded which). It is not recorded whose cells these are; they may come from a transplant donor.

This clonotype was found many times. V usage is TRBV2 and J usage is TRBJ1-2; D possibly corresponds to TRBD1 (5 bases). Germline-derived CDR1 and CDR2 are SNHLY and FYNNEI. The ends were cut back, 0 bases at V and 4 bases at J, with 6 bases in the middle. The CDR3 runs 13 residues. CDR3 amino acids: CASSEAGAYGYTF. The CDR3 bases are TGTGCCAGCAGTGAAGCAGGGGCCTATGGCTACACCTTC.

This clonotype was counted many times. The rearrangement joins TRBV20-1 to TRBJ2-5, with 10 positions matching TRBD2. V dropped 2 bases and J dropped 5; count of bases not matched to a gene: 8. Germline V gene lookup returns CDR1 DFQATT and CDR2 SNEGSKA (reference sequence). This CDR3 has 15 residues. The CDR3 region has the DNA TGCAGTGCTAGACCCCTAGCGGGGGTTGGGGAGACCCAGTACTTC. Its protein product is CSARPLAGVGETQYF.

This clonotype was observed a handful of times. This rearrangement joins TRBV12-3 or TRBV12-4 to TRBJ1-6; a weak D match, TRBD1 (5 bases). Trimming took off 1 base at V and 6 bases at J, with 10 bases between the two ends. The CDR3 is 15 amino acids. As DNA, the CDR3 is TGTGCCAGCAGTTTAGAGGCAGGGATTAATTCACCCCTCCACTTT. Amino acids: CASSLEAGINSPLHF.

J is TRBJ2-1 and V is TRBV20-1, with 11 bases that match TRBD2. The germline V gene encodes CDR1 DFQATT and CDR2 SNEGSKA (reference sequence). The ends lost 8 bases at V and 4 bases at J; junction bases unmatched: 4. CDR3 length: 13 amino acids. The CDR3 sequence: CSTTSGGYNEQFF. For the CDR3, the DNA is TGCAGTACCACTAGCGGGGGTTACAATGAGCAGTTCTTC.

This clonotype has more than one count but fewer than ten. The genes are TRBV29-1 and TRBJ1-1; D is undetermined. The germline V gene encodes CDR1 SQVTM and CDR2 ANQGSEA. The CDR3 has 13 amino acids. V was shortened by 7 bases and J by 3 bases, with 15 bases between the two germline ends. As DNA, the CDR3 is TGCAGCGGACAACCAATCCCAGACACTGAAGCTTTCTTT. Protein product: CSGQPIPDTEAFF.

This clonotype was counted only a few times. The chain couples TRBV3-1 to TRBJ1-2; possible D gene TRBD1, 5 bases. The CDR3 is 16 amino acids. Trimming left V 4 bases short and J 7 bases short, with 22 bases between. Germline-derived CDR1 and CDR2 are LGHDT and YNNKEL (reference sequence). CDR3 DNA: TGTGCCAGCAGCCGCGAGGCCCCAGGGAGGGATAGTGGCTACACCTTC. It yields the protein CASSREAPGRDSGYTF.

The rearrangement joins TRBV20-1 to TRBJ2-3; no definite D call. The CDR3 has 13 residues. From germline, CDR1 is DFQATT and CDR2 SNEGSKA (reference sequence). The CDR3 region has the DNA TGCTCCACTCAACGTGGTTTCGAAGATACGCAGTATTTT. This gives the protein CSTQRGFEDTQYF.

The CDR3 bases are TGTGCCAGCAGCCAAGATTGGCAGCGGGGGGGCCTAGAGACCCAGTACTTC. Amino acid sequence: CASSQDWQRGGLETQYF. This chain connects TRBV4-2 to TRBJ2-5; TRBD2 aligns across 10 bases. This CDR3 region has 17 residues. V lost 0 bases and J lost 4; bases outside the gene matches: 8. Per germline, CDR1 LGHNA and CDR2 YNFKEQ.

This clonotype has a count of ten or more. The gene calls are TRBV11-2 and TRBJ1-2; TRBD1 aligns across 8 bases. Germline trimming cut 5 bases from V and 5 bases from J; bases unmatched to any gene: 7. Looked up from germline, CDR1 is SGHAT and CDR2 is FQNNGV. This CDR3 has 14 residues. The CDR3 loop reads CASSPGQGRYGYTF. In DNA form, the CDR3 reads TGTGCCAGCAGCCCCGGACAGGGCCGATATGGCTACACCTTC. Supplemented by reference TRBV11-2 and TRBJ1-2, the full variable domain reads EAGVAQSPRYKIIEKRQSVAFWCNPISGHATLYWYQQILGQGPKLLIQFQNNGVVDDSQLPKDRFSAERLKGVDSTLKIQPAKLEDSAVYLCASSPGQGRYGYTFGSGTRLTVV.

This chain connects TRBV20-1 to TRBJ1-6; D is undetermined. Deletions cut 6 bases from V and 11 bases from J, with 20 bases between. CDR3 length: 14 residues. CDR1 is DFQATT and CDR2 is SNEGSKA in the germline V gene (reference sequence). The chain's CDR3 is CSAPPPGTDTPLHF. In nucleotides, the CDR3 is TGCAGTGCGCCCCCCCCGGGAACGGATACACCCCTCCACTTT.